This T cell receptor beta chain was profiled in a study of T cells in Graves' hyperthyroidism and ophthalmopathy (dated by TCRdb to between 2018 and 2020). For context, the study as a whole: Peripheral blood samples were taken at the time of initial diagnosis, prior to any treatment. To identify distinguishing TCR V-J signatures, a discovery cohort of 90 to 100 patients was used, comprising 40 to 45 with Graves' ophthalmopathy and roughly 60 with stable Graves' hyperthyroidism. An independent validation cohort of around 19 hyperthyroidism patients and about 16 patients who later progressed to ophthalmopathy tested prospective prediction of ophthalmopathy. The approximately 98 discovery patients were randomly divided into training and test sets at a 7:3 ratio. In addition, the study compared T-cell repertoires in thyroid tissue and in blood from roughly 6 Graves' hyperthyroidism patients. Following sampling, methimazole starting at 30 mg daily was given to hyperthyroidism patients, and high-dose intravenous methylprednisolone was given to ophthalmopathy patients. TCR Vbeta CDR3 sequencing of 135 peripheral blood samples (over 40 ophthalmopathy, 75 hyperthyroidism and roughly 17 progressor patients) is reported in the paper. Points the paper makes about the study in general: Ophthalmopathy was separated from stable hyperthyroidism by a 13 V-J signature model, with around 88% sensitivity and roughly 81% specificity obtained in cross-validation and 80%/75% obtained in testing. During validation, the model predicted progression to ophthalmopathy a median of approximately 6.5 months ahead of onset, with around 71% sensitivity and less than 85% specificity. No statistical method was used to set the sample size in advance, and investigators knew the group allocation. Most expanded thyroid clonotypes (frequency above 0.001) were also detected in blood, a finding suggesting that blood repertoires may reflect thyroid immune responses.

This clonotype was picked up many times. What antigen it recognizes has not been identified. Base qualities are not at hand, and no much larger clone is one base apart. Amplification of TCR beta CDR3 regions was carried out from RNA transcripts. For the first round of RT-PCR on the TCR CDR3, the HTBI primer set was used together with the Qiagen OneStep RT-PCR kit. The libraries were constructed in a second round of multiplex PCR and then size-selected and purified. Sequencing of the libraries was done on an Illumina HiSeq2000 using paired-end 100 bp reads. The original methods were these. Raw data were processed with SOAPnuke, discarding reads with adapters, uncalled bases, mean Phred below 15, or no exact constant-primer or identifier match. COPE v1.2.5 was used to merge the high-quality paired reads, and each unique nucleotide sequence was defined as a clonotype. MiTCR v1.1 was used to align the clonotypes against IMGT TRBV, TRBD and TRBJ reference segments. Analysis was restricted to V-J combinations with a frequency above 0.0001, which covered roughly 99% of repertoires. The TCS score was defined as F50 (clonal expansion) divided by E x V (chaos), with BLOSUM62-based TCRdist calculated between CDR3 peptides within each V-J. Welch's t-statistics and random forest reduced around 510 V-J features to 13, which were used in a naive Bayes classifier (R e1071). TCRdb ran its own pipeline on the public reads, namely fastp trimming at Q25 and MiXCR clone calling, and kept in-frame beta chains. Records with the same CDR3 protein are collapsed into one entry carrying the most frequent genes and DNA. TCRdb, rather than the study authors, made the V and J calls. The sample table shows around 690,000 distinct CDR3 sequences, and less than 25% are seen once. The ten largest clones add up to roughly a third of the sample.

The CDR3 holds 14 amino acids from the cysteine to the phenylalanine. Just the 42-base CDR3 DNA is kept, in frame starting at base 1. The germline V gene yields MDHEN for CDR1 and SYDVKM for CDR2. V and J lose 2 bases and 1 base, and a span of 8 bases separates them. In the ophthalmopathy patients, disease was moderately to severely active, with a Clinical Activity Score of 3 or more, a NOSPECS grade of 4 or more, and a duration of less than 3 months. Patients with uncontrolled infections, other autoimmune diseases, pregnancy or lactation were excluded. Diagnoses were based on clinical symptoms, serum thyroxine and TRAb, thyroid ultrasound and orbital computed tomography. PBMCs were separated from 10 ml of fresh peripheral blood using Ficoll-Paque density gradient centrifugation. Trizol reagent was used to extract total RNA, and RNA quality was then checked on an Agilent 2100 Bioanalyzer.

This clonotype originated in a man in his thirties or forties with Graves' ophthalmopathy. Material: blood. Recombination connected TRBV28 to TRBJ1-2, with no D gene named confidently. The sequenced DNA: TGTGCCAGCAGTTTAATAGGGATTAACTATGGCTACACCTTC. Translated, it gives CASSLIGINYGYTF.